Shown below are 22 T cell receptor beta chains from a single sample sequenced in a study of CD8+ T cells in alopecia areata. The authors extracted RNA and reverse transcribed it into cDNA as the sequencing template. Sequencing was performed with immunoSEQ multiplex PCR; in TCRdb, only in-frame clones are kept and a portion is missing. Of hundreds of thousands of clones listed, around two thirds are singletons. The sequencing here drew on CD4+ T cells sorted from blood, taken at week 0. These receptors originate from a human donor with alopecia areata.

The chain links TRBV7-3 to TRBJ2-3; no clear D gene. V lost 4 bases to trimming and J lost 4 bases, with 9 bases between them. Germline V gene sequence: CDR1 SGHTA, CDR2 FQGTGA. This CDR3 contains 13 residues. Written as DNA, the CDR3 is TGTGCCAGCAGCTCCGAACTGGCAGATACGCAGTATTTT. Translating gives CASSSELADTQYF.

This chain connects TRBV30 to TRBJ2-2; D unresolved. The ends were cut back, 5 bases at V and 4 bases at J, with 17 bases in the middle. This CDR3 has 15 amino acids. CDR1 is GTSNPN, CDR2 SVGIG, per germline (reference sequence). The CDR3 here is CAWSFRGGFTGELFF. The CDR3 DNA reads TGTGCCTGGTCCTTTCGCGGCGGCTTCACCGGGGAGCTGTTTTTT.

This chain uses TRBV2 with TRBJ1-4; D gene uncertain. There are 15 residues in the CDR3. Trimming stripped 8 bases from V and 5 bases from J, with 18 bases between. The germline V gene encodes CDR1 SNHLY and CDR2 FYNNEI. The CDR3 spells CASLGLLPPNEKLFF. The DNA for the CDR3 is TGTGCCAGCCTTGGGCTCCTGCCACCCAATGAAAAACTGTTTTTT.

This clone has more than one count but fewer than ten. The rearrangement joins TRBV5-6 to TRBJ2-2; D may be TRBD2 (5 bases). The CDR3 is 14 residues long. Trimming left V 6 bases short and J 5 bases short, with 14 bases between. CDR1 is SGHDT, CDR2 YYEEEE, per germline. The CDR3: CASTSSGETGELFF. Here the CDR3 DNA reads TGTGCCAGCACCTCCTCCGGGGAAACCGGGGAGCTGTTTTTT.

The chain combines TRBV5-1 with TRBJ2-1; 10 nucleotides align to TRBD1. V lost 4 bases and J lost 4; bases outside the gene matches: 5. The CDR3 totals 15 residues. Germline CDR1 and CDR2: SGHRS and YFSETQ. CDR3 residues: CASSLGGQGYNEQFF. CDR3 nucleotides: TGCGCCAGCAGCCTTGGGGGACAGGGGTACAATGAGCAGTTCTTC.

J is TRBJ2-7 and V is TRBV6-6; 9 nucleotides agree with TRBD1. Unmatched junction bases numbered 7, after V lost 6 bases and J lost 1 base. Per the germline V gene, CDR1 is MNHNY and CDR2 is SVGAGI (reference sequence). CDR3 length equals 15 residues. CDR3 sequence reads: CASRAEDRGSYEQYF. For the CDR3, the DNA is TGTGCCAGCAGGGCTGAGGACAGGGGATCCTACGAGCAGTACTTC.

This sequence joins TRBV30 and TRBJ1-2; D remains ambiguous. V was trimmed by 6 bases and J by 5 bases, leaving 19 bases between them. The CDR3 has 14 residues. Germline values: CDR1 GTSNPN, CDR2 SVGIG (reference sequence). The CDR3 is CACPVEGAGYGYTF. DNA of the CDR3: TGTGCCTGCCCGGTGGAGGGAGCTGGGTATGGCTACACCTTC.

The chain uses TRBV30 and TRBJ2-3; D tentatively fits TRBD1 or TRBD2 (5 bases each). Looked up from germline, CDR1 is GTSNPN and CDR2 is SVGIG (reference sequence). The CDR3 extends over 12 amino acids. Trimming cost V 3 bases and J 5 bases, with 9 bases left between them. The CDR3 protein is CAWSPGGDTQYF. CDR3 coding DNA: TGTGCCTGGAGCCCTGGGGGAGATACGCAGTATTTT.

This clone was detected only a few times. V usage is TRBV7-9 and J usage is TRBJ1-4; 9 positions agree with TRBD1. CDR3 length: 11 residues. In germline, CDR1 is SEHNR, CDR2 FQNEAQ (reference sequence). The V gene end was trimmed by 4 bases and the J gene end by 14 bases; junction bases not matched to a gene: 2. DNA of the CDR3: TGTGCCAGCAGCTGGGGACAGGGCCTGTTTTTT. It specifies CASSWGQGLFF. Based on the CDR3 plus reference TRBV7-9 and TRBJ1-4, the full variable domain is DTGVSQNPRHKITKRGQNVTFRCDPISEHNRLYWYRQTLGQGPEFLTYFQNEAQLEKSRLLSDRFSAERPKGSFSTLEIQRTEQGDSAMYLCASSWGQGLFFGSGTQLSVL.

The chain has TRBV7-9 and TRBJ2-5; possible D gene TRBD1, 6 bases. Trimming left V 5 bases short and J 0 bases short, with 10 bases between. Germline CDR1 is SEHNR and CDR2 is FQNEAQ (reference sequence). The CDR3 has 14 residues. The CDR3 DNA sequence: TGTGCCAGCAGCAACAGGGAGTACCAAGAGACCCAGTACTTC. It encodes CASSNREYQETQYF. The variable domain in full, with the rest retrieved from reference TRBV7-9 and TRBJ2-5, is DTGVSQNPRHKITKRGQNVTFRCDPISEHNRLYWYRQTLGQGPEFLTYFQNEAQLEKSRLLSDRFSAERPKGSFSTLEIQRTEQGDSAMYLCASSNREYQETQYFGPGTRLLVL.

The V gene is TRBV25-1, the J gene TRBJ1-6; 9 nucleotides align to TRBD1. Germline CDR1 is MGHDK and CDR2 is SYGVNS. The CDR3 is 14 residues long. Trimming took 6 bases from V and 7 from J; bases not matched to a gene: 4. Written as DNA, the CDR3 is TGTGCCAGCAGGCAGGACAGGGGCAATTCACCCCTCCACTTT. It yields the protein CASRQDRGNSPLHF.

Here the CDR3 reads CATSRDRLALYQETQYF. The CDR3 bases are TGTGCCACCAGCAGAGATAGGCTAGCGCTGTACCAAGAGACCCAGTACTTC. The rearrangement uses TRBV15 and TRBJ2-5, with D perhaps TRBD2 (6 bases). The ends were cut back, 0 bases at V and 0 bases at J, with 14 bases in the middle. Looked up from germline, CDR1 is LNHNV and CDR2 is YYDKDF (reference sequence). This CDR3 has 17 residues.

The count of this clone is one. CDR3 nucleotide sequence: TGCAGCGGTCAGAGCACAGATACGCAGTATTTT. Amino acid sequence: CSGQSTDTQYF. The rearrangement uses TRBV29-1 and TRBJ2-3; D not resolved. The CDR3 has 11 residues. The germline V and J ends were trimmed by 7 bases and 0 bases, with 5 bases remaining between them. Germline V lookup: CDR1 SQVTM, CDR2 ANQGSEA.

The rearrangement joins TRBV5-4 to TRBJ2-7; 11 nucleotides line up with TRBD1. This CDR3 contains 14 residues. J was trimmed by 3 bases and V by 3 bases; bases with no gene match: 2. CDR1 SGHNT and CDR2 YYREEE come from the germline V gene (reference sequence). The CDR3 coding sequence is TGTGCCAGCAGCTCCGGGACAGGGGGCTACGAGCAGTACTTC. It encodes CASSSGTGGYEQYF.

The V gene is TRBV5-4, the J gene TRBJ2-3, with D perhaps TRBD2 (7 bases). Trimming cost V 7 bases and J 3 bases, with 18 bases left between them. The CDR3 loop spans 15 amino acids. CDR1 is SGHNT and CDR2 is YYREEE in the germline V gene (reference sequence). CDR3 sequence reads: CASSEAGARTDTQYF. DNA for the CDR3: TGTGCCAGCTCCGAGGCGGGGGCCAGGACAGATACGCAGTATTTT.

The rearrangement uses TRBV5-1 and TRBJ2-2, with TRBD1 as a possible D gene (6 bases). The CDR3 has 15 residues. CDR1 and CDR2 from the germline V gene are SGHRS and YFSETQ. V lost 0 bases, J lost 5 bases, and 11 bases lay in between. The CDR3 nucleotides are TGCGCCAGCAGCTTGGAGGCAGGGGTGACCGGGGAGCTGTTTTTT. Its translation is CASSLEAGVTGELFF.

The rearrangement joins TRBV29-1 to TRBJ1-2, with D uncertain. Between the trimmed V and J ends, which lost 6 bases and 8 bases, there was a span of 19 bases. Germline-derived CDR1 and CDR2 are SQVTM and ANQGSEA. The CDR3 is 13 amino acids. The CDR3 reads CSVRAAGDGGYTF. The CDR3 DNA reads TGCAGCGTAAGGGCAGCCGGGGATGGGGGCTACACCTTC.

This clone turned up a few times. J is TRBJ2-1 and V is TRBV29-1; 7 positions match TRBD2. The V gene's germline CDR1 is SQVTM and CDR2 ANQGSEA. The length of the CDR3 is 14 residues. V was clipped by 3 bases and J by 3 bases; unmatched bases: 5. In DNA form, the CDR3 reads TGCAGCGTTGATACCAGCGGGATCTACAATGAGCAGTTCTTC. Translation: CSVDTSGIYNEQFF.

This clone turned up a few times. V usage is TRBV2 and J usage is TRBJ2-5, with no clear D. Trimming removed 10 bases from V and 5 bases from J, with 14 bases in between. Germline CDR1 is SNHLY and CDR2 is FYNNEI. The length of the CDR3 is 12 residues. CDR3 region: CATWVSGETQYF. As DNA, the CDR3 is TGTGCCACCTGGGTCTCTGGTGAGACCCAGTACTTC.

The chain employs TRBV5-1 and TRBJ2-7; D gene unclear. V lost 4 bases and J lost 5, with 10 bases in between. CDR3 length equals 12 residues. The V gene's germline CDR1 is SGHRS and CDR2 YFSETQ. Here the CDR3 reads CASSRTWDEQYF. The CDR3 DNA reads as TGCGCCAGCAGCAGGACCTGGGACGAGCAGTACTTC.

The rearrangement joins TRBV12-5 to TRBJ2-7; unclear D gene. The length of the CDR3 is 12 residues. Germline assignment: CDR1 LGHNT and CDR2 FRNRAP. With 10 bases removed from V and 0 bases from J, the gap between germline ends came to 10 bases. CDR3: CAITESSYEQYF. The CDR3 nucleotides are TGTGCTATCACAGAGAGCTCCTACGAGCAGTACTTC.

The J gene is TRBJ2-7, the V gene TRBV7-8; D is possibly TRBD2 (6 bases). The V gene lost 6 bases and the J gene lost 0 bases, with 12 bases spanning the gap. This CDR3 is 14 amino acids long. CDR1 is SGHVS and CDR2 is FQNEAQ in the germline V gene. The CDR3 DNA reads TGTGCCAGCAGGCCCCGGGGGTACTCCTACGAGCAGTACTTC. This translates into CASRPRGYSYEQYF. The variable domain in full, completed from reference TRBV7-8 and TRBJ2-7, reads GAGVSQSPRYKVAKRGQDVALRCDPISGHVSLFWYQQALGQGPEFLTYFQNEAQLDKSGLPSDRFFAERPEGSVSTLKIQRTQQEDSAVYLCASRPRGYSYEQYFGPGTRLTVT.